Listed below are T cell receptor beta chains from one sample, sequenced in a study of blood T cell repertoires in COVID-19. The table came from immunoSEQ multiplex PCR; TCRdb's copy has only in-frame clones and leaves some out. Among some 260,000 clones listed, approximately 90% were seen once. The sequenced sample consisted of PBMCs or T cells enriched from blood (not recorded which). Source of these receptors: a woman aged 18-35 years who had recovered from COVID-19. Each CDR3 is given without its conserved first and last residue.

CDR3aa: ASSLGLGDYEQY
v_gene: TRBV19

CDR3aa: SVDSYGYT
v_gene: TRBV29-1

CDR3aa: ASSLGPTGTGELF
v_gene: TRBV4-2

CDR3aa: ARSPQGAGELF
v_gene: TRBV5-3

CDR3aa: SAQGTYGYT
v_gene: TRBV29-1

CDR3aa: ASSSSDSYYGYT
v_gene: TRBV19

CDR3aa: ASSSGLAGASLPGY
v_gene: TRBV5-8

CDR3aa: ASNSRDRGGDGYT
v_gene: TRBV2

CDR3aa: ASSYSRRGSQY
v_gene: TRBV6-2/TRBV6-3

CDR3aa: ATRGGQETQY
v_gene: TRBV24-1

CDR3aa: ASSQYNRANTEAF
v_gene: TRBV3-1/TRBV3-2

CDR3aa: ASSNVGGSNQPQH
v_gene: TRBV28

CDR3aa: ASSLESGGWGKNIQY
v_gene: TRBV11-3

CDR3aa: ASSGDRVDPTGELF
v_gene: TRBV5-6

CDR3aa: ASSPGGNNYGYT
v_gene: TRBV11-3

CDR3aa: ASTMGETDYNEQF
v_gene: TRBV6-5

CDR3aa: ASSAGTGFSYEQY
v_gene: TRBV7-6

CDR3aa: ASSQPLGANTEAF
v_gene: TRBV3-1/TRBV3-2

CDR3aa: ASSTGTATDTQY
v_gene: TRBV19

CDR3aa: ASSLKARGTQY
v_gene: TRBV3-1/TRBV3-2

CDR3aa: SVGGDPNYGYT
v_gene: TRBV29-1

CDR3aa: ASSDSYSNQPQH
v_gene: TRBV2

CDR3aa: ASSRHQPTDAGYT
v_gene: TRBV6-5

CDR3aa: ASIPSIGQGEGQY
v_gene: TRBV28

CDR3aa: ASSFGLAVNGKQYEQY
v_gene: TRBV11-2

CDR3aa: ASSLDRDFSYEQY
v_gene: TRBV13

CDR3aa: SVVGHPGGGYT
v_gene: TRBV29-1

CDR3aa: ASSVIRGANYGYT
v_gene: TRBV2

CDR3aa: ASSLGTVRTDTQY
v_gene: TRBV5-1

CDR3aa: ASYPPGTANTGELF
v_gene: TRBV5-1

CDR3aa: ASSVQTGLTPLH
v_gene: TRBV2

CDR3aa: AISESINSGVYNEQF
v_gene: TRBV10-3

CDR3aa: ASSQAPGQPQH
v_gene: TRBV3-1/TRBV3-2

CDR3aa: ASNPWTSQTDTQY
v_gene: TRBV28

CDR3aa: ASRRGAGDTQY
v_gene: TRBV6-5

CDR3aa: ASSQDRSGRLSYEQY
v_gene: TRBV4-1

CDR3aa: ASSKGTGEQY
v_gene: TRBV12-3/TRBV12-4

CDR3aa: ASSPSGGNTGELF
v_gene: TRBV4-3

CDR3aa: ASSPKGGVSYNSPLH
v_gene: TRBV4-1

CDR3aa: ASRLQGGYGYT
v_gene: TRBV27

CDR3aa: AISGQDRGQDEQY
v_gene: TRBV10-3

CDR3aa: ASSLATGLGSPLH
v_gene: TRBV11-3